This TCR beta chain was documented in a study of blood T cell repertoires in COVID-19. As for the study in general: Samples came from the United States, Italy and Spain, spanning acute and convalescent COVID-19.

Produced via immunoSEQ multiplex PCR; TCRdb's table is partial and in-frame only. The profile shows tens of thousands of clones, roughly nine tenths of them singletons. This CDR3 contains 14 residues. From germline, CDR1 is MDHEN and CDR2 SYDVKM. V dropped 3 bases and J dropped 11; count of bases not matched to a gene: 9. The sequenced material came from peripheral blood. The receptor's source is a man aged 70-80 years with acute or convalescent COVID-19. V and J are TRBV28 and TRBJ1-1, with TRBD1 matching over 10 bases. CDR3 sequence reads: CASSFLGTGAVAFF. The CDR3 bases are TGTGCCAGCAGTTTTCTCGGGACAGGGGCGGTGGCTTTCTTT.